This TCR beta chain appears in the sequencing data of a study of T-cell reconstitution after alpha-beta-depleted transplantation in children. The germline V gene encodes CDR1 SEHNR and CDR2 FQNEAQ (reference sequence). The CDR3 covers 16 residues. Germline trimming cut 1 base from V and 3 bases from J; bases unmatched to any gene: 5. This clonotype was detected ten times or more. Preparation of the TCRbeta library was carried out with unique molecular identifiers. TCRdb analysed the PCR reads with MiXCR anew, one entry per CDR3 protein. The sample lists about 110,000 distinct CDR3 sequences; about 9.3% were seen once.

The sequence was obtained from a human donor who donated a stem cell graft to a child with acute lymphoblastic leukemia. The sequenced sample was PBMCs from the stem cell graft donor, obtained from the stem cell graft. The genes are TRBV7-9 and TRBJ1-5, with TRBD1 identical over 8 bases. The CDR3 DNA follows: TGTGCCAGCAGCTTAGAGGGGACAGGAAACAATCAGCCCCAGCATTTT. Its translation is CASSLEGTGNNQPQHF.